The clone carrying this T cell receptor (beta chain) was detected ten times or more. This entry is derived from a study of blood T cells in healthy people across ages. A second roughly 6 to 12 cycle PCR used barcoded and J-beta primers. TCRdb used MiXCR to reprocess the 5' RACE reads, holding one entry per CDR3 protein. Among fewer than 900,000 distinct CDR3 sequences listed, roughly 45% were seen once. Sequenced material: blood. The receptor comes from a woman in her fifties or sixties in good health.

The DNA of the CDR3 is TGTGCCAGCAGCCGGGGAGGCTACAATGAGCAGTTCTTC. The encoded protein is CASSRGGYNEQFF. The chain joins TRBV2 to TRBJ2-1; tentatively, D is TRBD2 (6 bases). The CDR3 loop spans 13 amino acids. CDR1 and CDR2 (germline): SNHLY, FYNNEI. V dropped 6 bases and J dropped 3 bases, with 9 bases sitting between them. Drawing the rest from reference TRBV2 and TRBJ2-1, the complete variable domain is EPEVTQTPSHQVTQMGQEVILRCVPISNHLYFYWYRQILGQKVEFLVSFYNNEISEKSEIFDDQFSVERPDGSNFTLKIRSTKLEDSAMYFCASSRGGYNEQFFGPGTRLTVL.